The TCR beta chain under discussion was sequenced for a study of T cell changes during pregnancy in multiple sclerosis (dated by TCRdb to the late 2010s). Regarding the complete study: In women with multiple sclerosis, the researchers looked at how the T cell repertoire shifted as pregnancy progressed.

Worth noting for this clone: The clone's antigen remains unknown. No base-level quality is on record; no much larger clone is a single base apart.

The method behind the library was the immunoSEQ multiplex PCR assay. Not all clones reach the TCRdb copy of this immuneACCESS table, which keeps in-frame sequences only. Checked studies attribute under half of the gap to unresolved V genes and leave the rest unexplained. The sample includes 90,000 or so clones, with approximately 92% observed a single time. About 1.5% of the sample rests with the top ten. CDR1 MGHRA and CDR2 YSYEKL are derived from the germline V gene. Spanning cysteine to phenylalanine, the CDR3 consists of 16 amino acids. CDR3 DNA only is kept here, 48 bases in frame from base 1. V is cut by 5 bases and J by 1 base, and the space between the germline ends is 17 bases.

The chain couples TRBV4-1 to TRBJ1-1, with the D gene not clear enough to name. The starting material was peripheral blood, obtained in the first trimester of pregnancy. The sequence was obtained from a female donor with multiple sclerosis, enrolled in a pregnancy study. At the DNA level, the sequence is TGCGCCAGCAGCAACCCCGGGAAGAAGTCGAACACTGAAGCTTTCTTT. Translated, it gives CASSNPGKKSNTEAFF.